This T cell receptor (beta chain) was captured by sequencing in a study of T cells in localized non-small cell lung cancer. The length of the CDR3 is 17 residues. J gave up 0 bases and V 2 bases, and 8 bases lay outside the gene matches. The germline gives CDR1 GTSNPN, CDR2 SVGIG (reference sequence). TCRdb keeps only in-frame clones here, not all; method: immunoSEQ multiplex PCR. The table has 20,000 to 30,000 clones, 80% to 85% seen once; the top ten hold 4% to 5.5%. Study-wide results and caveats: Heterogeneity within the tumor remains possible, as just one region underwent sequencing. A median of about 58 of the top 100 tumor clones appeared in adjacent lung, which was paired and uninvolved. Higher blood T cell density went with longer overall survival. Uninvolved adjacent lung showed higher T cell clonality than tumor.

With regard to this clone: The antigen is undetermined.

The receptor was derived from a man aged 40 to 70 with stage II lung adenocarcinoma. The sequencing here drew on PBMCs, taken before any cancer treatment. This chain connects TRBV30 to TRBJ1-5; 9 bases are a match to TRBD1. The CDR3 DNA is TGTGCCTGGAGTCCGACAGGGGGTGATTATAGCAATCAGCCCCAGCATTTT. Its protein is CAWSPTGGDYSNQPQHF.